The clone carrying this T cell receptor beta chain was seen at least ten times. The CDR3 covers 15 residues. After removal of 5 bases from V and 4 bases from J, the junction contained 5 bases not matched to a gene. Germline V gene sequence: CDR1 SNHLY, CDR2 FYNNEI. Unsorted libraries came from 2 million PBMCs stored at -80 °C. With 10-nucleotide random UMIs, 5'RACE was used to make the cDNA. TCRdb independently ran MiXCR on the 5' RACE reads; one entry per CDR3 protein. The table records roughly 40,000 distinct CDR3 sequences, 2% to 3% of them present only once. This record comes from a study of neurological immune-mediated disorders.

The clonotype originates from a man aged 45-60 years with multiple sclerosis. The sequenced sample consisted of PBMCs. V is TRBV2 and J is TRBJ1-4, with 9 bases lining up with TRBD1. The CDR3 DNA reads as TGTGCCAGCAGTTCCGGGACAGGGCTTAATGAAAAACTGTTTTTT. This codes for CASSSGTGLNEKLFF.